This T cell receptor beta chain appears in the sequencing data of a study of T cell responses to AZD1222 COVID-19 vaccine. The CDR3 spans 11 residues. Per the germline V gene, CDR1 is SGHDT and CDR2 is YYEEEE. The germline V and J ends were trimmed by 10 bases and 6 bases, with 10 bases remaining between them. Only in-frame clones appear in the TCRdb table, and some are missing; sequencing was by immunoSEQ multiplex PCR. This table holds more than 100,000 clones, around 91% found once. For this clone: Its antigen is as yet unknown.

General observations from the study: The study found Spike-specific TCR breadth and depth rose after two AZD1222 doses. Repertoires were sampled only after the peak T cell response. CD4 TCRs linked to vaccination spanned spike, dominating at 160-218 and 743-854. Baseline seropositivity characterized only a handful of AZD1222 recipients.

The sample in question was peripheral blood, obtained on day 0 of AZD1222 vaccination. The V call is TRBV5-6, the J call TRBJ2-2; tentative D call: TRBD1 (6 bases). The sequence was obtained from an adult in good health. CDR3 in amino acids: CASQGSGELFF. DNA of the CDR3: TGTGCCTCACAGGGATCCGGGGAGCTGTTTTTT.